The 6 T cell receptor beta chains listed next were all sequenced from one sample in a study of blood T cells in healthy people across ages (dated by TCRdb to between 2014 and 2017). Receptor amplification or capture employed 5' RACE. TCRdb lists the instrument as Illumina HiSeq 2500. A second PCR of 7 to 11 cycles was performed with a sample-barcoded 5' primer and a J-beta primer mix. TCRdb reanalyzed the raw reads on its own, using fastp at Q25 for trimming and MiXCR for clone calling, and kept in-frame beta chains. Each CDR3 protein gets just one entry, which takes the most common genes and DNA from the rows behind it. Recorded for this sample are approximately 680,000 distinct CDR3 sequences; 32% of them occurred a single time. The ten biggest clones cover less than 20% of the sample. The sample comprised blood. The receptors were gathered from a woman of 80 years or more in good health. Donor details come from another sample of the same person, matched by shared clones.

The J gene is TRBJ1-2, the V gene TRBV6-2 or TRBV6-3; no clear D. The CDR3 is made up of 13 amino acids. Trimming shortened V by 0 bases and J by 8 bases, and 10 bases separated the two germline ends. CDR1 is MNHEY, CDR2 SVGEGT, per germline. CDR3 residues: CASSYSGVRGYTF. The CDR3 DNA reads TGTGCCAGCAGTTACTCAGGTGTTCGCGGCTACACCTTC.

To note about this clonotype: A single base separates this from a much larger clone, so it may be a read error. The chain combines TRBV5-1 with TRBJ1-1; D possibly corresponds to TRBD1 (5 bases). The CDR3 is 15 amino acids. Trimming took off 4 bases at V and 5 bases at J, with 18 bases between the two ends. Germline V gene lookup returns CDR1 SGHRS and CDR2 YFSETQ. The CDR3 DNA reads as TGCGCCAGCAGCCCGGCGACAGACGGAACGACTGAAGCTTTCTTT. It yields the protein CASSPATDGTTEAFF.

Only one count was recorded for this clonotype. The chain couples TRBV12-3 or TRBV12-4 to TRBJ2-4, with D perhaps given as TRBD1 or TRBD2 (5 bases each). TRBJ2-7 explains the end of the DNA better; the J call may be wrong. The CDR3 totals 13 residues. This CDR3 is CASSLAEGFEQYF. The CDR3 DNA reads TGTGCCAGCAGTTTAGCCGAGGGGTTCGAGCAGTACTTC.

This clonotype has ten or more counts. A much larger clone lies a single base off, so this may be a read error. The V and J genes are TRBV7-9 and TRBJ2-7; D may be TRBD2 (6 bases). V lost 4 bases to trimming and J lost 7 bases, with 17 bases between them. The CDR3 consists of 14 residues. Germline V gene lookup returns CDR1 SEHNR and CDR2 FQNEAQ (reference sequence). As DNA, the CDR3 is TGTGCCAGCAGCTCGGACCTAGCGACCAATGAGCAGTACTTC. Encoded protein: CASSSDLATNEQYF.

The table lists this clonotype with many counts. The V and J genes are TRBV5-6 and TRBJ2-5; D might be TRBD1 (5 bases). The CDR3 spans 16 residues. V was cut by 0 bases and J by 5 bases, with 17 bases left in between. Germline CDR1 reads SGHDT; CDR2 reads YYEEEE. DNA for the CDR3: TGTGCCAGCAGCTTGGAGGGGTTCCTGGAAGGGGAGACCCAGTACTTC. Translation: CASSLEGFLEGETQYF.

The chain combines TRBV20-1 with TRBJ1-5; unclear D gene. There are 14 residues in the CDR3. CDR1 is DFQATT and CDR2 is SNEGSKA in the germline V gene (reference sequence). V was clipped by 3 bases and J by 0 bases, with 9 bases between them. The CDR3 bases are TGCAGTGCTAGTAACAGATGTAGCAATCAGCCCCAGCATTTT. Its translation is CSASNRCSNQPQHF.